Given below is one T cell receptor beta chain in context. What it binds is not known. Repertoires were generated with immunoSEQ multiplex PCR, while TCRdb's copy carries only in-frame clones and drops some. The data contain tens of thousands of clones, approximately 94% of them seen just once; the ten biggest clones take up about 12%. The record originates from a study of OX40 agonist ivuxolimab in advanced cancers. Background on the study: People who had prior anti-PD-1, anti-PD-L1 or anti-CTLA-4 therapy could take part, and approximately 44% had some. Three patients, one with hepatocellular carcinoma and two with cutaneous melanoma, responded partially. Findings and caveats of the study: Antigen specificity of clonally expanded peripheral T cells was not established. At 0.1 to 3.0 mg/kg, CD4+ and CD8+ blood T cells expanded clonally by week 6.

This TCR came from an adult with an advanced solid tumor such as melanoma, head and neck, liver or kidney cancer. This sample comprised CD4+ or CD8+ T cells sorted from blood, obtained in a trial of the OX40 agonist ivuxolimab.

The CDR3 nucleotides are TGTGCCAGCAGCGTAGGGGTGGGATTGGATACGCAGTATTTT. Translated, it gives CASSVGVGLDTQYF. The rearrangement joins TRBV9 to TRBJ2-3, with D unresolved. V dropped 0 bases and J dropped 6 bases, with 11 bases sitting between them. Germline loops: CDR1 SGDLS, CDR2 YYNGEE. The CDR3 contains 14 residues.